The rows below give T cell receptor beta chains drawn from one sample of a study of T cells and Merkel cell carcinoma outcomes. Clones were read by immunoSEQ multiplex PCR, and TCRdb kept only the in-frame ones, dropping some. The sample holds under 20,000 clones, approximately 80% seen once. Material: tumor tissue from Merkel cell carcinoma. The receptors here all came from a human donor with Merkel cell carcinoma. Each CDR3 is given with its conserved first and last residue. The D gene is left open where the match is weak.

V,length,D,J,CDR3
TRBV5-1,17,.,TRBJ2-1,CASSWFSGTGLYNEQFF
TRBV28,15,.,TRBJ1-2,CASSLGNRPGYGYTF
TRBV12-5,15,.,TRBJ1-2,CASGLEGRSFYGYTF
TRBV5-4,17,TRBD2,TRBJ2-3,CASSSLSGRAVRDTQYF
TRBV29-1,11,.,TRBJ2-1,CSVELRNEQFF
TRBV19,14,.,TRBJ1-3,CARSRSSSGNTIYF
TRBV4-1,19,TRBD2,TRBJ2-7,CASSQDRGGLGRACFEQYF
TRBV7-3,13,TRBD2,TRBJ2-3,CASSSGGLDTQYF
TRBV29-1,13,TRBD1,TRBJ2-7,CSAGQGLFSEQYF
TRBV7-2,11,TRBD1,TRBJ2-7,CASSPGTGKYF
TRBV5-1,17,.,TRBJ2-2,CASSLAARSSRTGELFF
TRBV15,15,TRBD1,TRBJ1-4,CATSLQGGIGEKLFF
TRBV5-5,16,TRBD1,TRBJ2-3,CASSWTGDGGRDTQYF
TRBV19,14,.,TRBJ1-4,CASSPGGGEEKLFF
TRBV28,13,.,TRBJ1-2,CASSFILGDGYTF
TRBV27,14,TRBD1,TRBJ1-1,CASSSRDRQNEAFF
TRBV9,14,.,TRBJ1-1,CASSAGGGTPEAFF
TRBV7-9,13,.,TRBJ1-2,CASSSPGGYGYTF